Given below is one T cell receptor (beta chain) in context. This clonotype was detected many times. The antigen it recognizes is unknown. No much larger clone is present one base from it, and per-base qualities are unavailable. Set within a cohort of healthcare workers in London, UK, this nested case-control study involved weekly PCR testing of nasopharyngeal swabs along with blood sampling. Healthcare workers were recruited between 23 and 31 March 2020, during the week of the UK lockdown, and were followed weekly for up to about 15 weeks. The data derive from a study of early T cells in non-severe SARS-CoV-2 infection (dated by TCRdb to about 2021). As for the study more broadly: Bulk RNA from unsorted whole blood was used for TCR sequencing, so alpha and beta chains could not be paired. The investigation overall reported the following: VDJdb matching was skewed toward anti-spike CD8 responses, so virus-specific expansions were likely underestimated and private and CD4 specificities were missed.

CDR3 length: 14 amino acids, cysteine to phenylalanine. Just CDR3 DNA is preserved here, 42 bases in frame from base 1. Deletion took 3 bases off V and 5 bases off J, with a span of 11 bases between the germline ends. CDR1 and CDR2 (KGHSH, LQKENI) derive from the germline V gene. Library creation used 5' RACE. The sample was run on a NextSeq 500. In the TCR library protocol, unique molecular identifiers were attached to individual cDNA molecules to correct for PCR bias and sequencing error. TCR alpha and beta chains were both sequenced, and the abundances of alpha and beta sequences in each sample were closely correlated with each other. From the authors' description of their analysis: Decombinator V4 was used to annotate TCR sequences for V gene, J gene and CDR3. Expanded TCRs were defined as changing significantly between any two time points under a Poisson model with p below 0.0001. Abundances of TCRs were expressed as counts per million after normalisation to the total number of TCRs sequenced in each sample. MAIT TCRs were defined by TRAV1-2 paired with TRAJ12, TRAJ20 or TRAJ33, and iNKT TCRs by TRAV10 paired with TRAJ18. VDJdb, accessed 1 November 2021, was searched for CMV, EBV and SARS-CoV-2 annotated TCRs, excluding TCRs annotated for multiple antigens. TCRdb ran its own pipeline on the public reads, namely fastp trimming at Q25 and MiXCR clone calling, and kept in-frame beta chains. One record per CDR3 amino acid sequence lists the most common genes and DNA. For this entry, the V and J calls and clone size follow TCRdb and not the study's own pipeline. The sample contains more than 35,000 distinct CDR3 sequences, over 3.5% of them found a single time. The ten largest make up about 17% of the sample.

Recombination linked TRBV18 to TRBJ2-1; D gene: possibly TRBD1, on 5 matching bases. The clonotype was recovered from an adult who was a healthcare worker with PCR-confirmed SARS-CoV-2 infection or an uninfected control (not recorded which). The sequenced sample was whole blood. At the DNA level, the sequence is TGTGCCAGCTCACCGGAGCAGGGCAACAATGAGCAGTTCTTC. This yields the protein CASSPEQGNNEQFF.